This T cell receptor (beta chain) is drawn from a study of radiation and T cells in renal cell carcinoma. The CDR3 covers 14 residues. Unmatched junction bases numbered 1, after V lost 0 bases and J lost 9 bases. CDR1 is SGDLS and CDR2 is YYNGEE in the germline V gene. Here immunoSEQ multiplex PCR was the method, and the copy in TCRdb shows in-frame clones only, minus some. The profile shows around 60,000 clones, roughly 79% of them singletons. Time point specified: blood 2 weeks post-SBRT. The treatment: 15 Gy SBRT to primary tumor, nephrectomy 4 weeks later. The rearrangement links TRBV9 to TRBJ1-4; the match to TRBD1 covers 11 bases. The source material was blood, sampled from a patient whose treatment included radiotherapy and nephrectomy. This clonotype was sampled from a man in his sixties with renal cell carcinoma. The CDR3: CASSVGTGGQKLFF. The CDR3 bases are TGTGCCAGCAGCGTAGGGACAGGGGGCCAAAAACTGTTTTTT.